This T cell receptor (beta chain) appears in the sequencing data of a study of cytomegalovirus exposure and HLA in healthy donors. Study details: Around 78 million unique TCR sequences came from HLA-typed donors in an early release. Study-level findings and limits: Cytomegalovirus-associated status was assigned to 164 TCR beta chains.

13 Jbeta primers and 60 Vbeta primers were used for the PCR. TCRdb keeps only in-frame clones here, not all; method: immunoSEQ multiplex PCR. The profile covers roughly 160,000 clones, with approximately 80% appearing a single time and 2.4% taken by the ten largest. About this clone: Its target is unknown.

CDR1 and CDR2 (germline): MDHEN, SYDVKM. The CDR3 has 15 residues. The V gene lost 10 bases and the J gene lost 4 bases, with 22 bases spanning the gap. There were likely unrecorded immune exposures, though donors were nominally healthy when sampled. The receptor was derived from a male donor in good health and CMV-seronegative. The sequencing input was PBMCs. The chain links TRBV28 to TRBJ2-5, with a tentative D call TRBD2 (7 bases). The CDR3 sequence: CATSTAGGALETQYF. The CDR3, as DNA: TGTGCCACCTCCACCGCTGGGGGGGCACTAGAGACCCAGTACTTC.